These 7 T cell receptor beta chains were sequenced from one sample in a study of human T cells and chemical hapten exposure. TCRdb analysed the 5' RACE reads with MiXCR anew, one entry per CDR3 protein. Here the sample spans about 140,000 distinct CDR3 sequences, about 4.3% being singletons. Unseparated into fractions, whole blood served as the source from which total RNA was extracted. The origin of the receptors is a female donor in good health.

With regard to this clonotype: A much larger clone lies a single base off, so this may be a read error. The V gene is TRBV2, the J gene TRBJ1-6; D is unresolved. The CDR3 has 12 amino acids. Deletions cut 6 bases from V and 11 bases from J, with 11 bases between. Germline lookup yields CDR1 SNHLY and CDR2 FYNNEI. The CDR3 DNA is TGTGCCAGCAGGACCCGAAATGCACCCCTCCACTTT. Translated, it gives CASRTRNAPLHF.

In this sample, this clonotype turned up many times. The rearrangement joins TRBV20-1 to TRBJ1-2; D is possibly TRBD1 (5 bases). V lost 1 base and J 12 bases, leaving 15 bases between the germline ends. Germline V lookup: CDR1 DFQATT, CDR2 SNEGSKA (reference sequence). CDR3 length: 12 amino acids. The CDR3 region is CSARVRQGLDTF. CDR3 sequence (DNA): TGCAGTGCTAGAGTAAGGCAGGGTTTAGACACCTTC.

This clonotype was seen repeatedly, ten times or more. The chain has TRBV15 and TRBJ2-3; D not certain. The CDR3 contains 13 residues. Trimming left V 0 bases short and J 4 bases short, with 5 bases between. Germline V lookup: CDR1 LNHNV, CDR2 YYDKDF (reference sequence). This chain's CDR3 is CATSRDRPDTQYF. The CDR3 region has the DNA TGTGCCACCAGCAGAGATCGGCCAGATACGCAGTATTTT.

As to this clonotype: This could be a read error, since a much larger clone is one nucleotide away. V and J are TRBV9 and TRBJ1-6; D is unresolved. CDR1 SGDLS and CDR2 YYNGEE come from the germline V gene. The CDR3 has 14 residues. CDR3 nucleotides: TGTGTCAGCAGCACCGACGGAAATAATTCACCCCTCCACTTT. It codes for CVSSTDGNNSPLHF.

In this sample, this clonotype turned up many times. This chain uses TRBV20-1 with TRBJ2-7, with D possibly TRBD2 on 5 matching bases. Per germline, CDR1 DFQATT and CDR2 SNEGSKA (reference sequence). This CDR3 spans 13 amino acids. Trimming removed 7 bases at V and 3 bases at J, with 16 bases between. CDR3 amino acids: CSGADLSGYEQYF. DNA for the CDR3: TGCAGTGGAGCGGACTTGTCCGGCTACGAGCAGTACTTC.

As for this clonotype: A single base separates this from a much larger clone, so it may be a read error. This chain uses TRBV20-1 with TRBJ2-5; D unclear. The CDR3 consists of 12 residues. Germline lookup yields CDR1 DFQATT and CDR2 SNEGSKA (reference sequence). The CDR3 here is CSARDTQEAQYF. In DNA, the CDR3 is TGCAGTGCTAGAGATACCCAAGAGGCCCAGTACTTC.

This clonotype was detected ten times or more. This sequence joins TRBV10-3 and TRBJ1-2; D is undetermined. The V gene's germline CDR1 is ENHRY and CDR2 SYGVKD. The germline V and J ends were trimmed by 3 bases and 8 bases, with 13 bases remaining between them. The CDR3 runs 13 residues. CDR3 amino acids: CAISDIPSDGYTF. CDR3 nucleotide sequence: TGTGCCATCAGTGACATCCCCTCGGACGGCTACACCTTC.